The clone carrying this T cell receptor beta chain was counted only a few times. One heparinised blood draw averaging approximately 120 mL was given by each donor. These data come from a study of beta chain features in type 1 diabetes. Turning to the study itself: Across the samples, 100 million to 130 million sorted cells were examined in total.

The J segment lost 0 bases and the V segment lost 3 bases, leaving 2 bases of the junction unmatched. The CDR3 is 15 amino acids. The germline V gene encodes CDR1 ENHRY and CDR2 SYGVKD. Since all of the isolated RNA was reverse transcribed, expressed TCRB transcripts were what got sequenced. Naive, central memory and regulatory T cell samples yielded around 3.5 million reads on average. Some clones are missing from TCRdb's copy, which holds only in-frame ones; the method was immunoSEQ multiplex PCR. The top ten hold 0.053% of the sample, which has 200,000 to 250,000 clones, around 68% seen once. Specimen: naive CD4+ T cells from blood. The clonotype originates from a man aged 25 to 45 in good health. The rearrangement uses TRBV10-3 and TRBJ2-5, with TRBD2 matching 9 bases. CDR3 sequence reads: CAISDLAGDQETQYF. The CDR3 DNA sequence: TGTGCCATCAGTGATTTAGCGGGGGACCAAGAGACCCAGTACTTC.